These T cell receptor beta chains were read from a single sample in a study of patients and donors after allogeneic stem cell transplantation. Each CDR3 protein gets one entry after TCRdb re-called the RT-PCR reads with MiXCR. This sample has about a million distinct CDR3 sequences, with around 17% found just once. Sequencing input: blood, either unsorted or a sorted T cell fraction (not recorded which). These receptors originate from a human donor who was either an allogeneic HSCT recipient or a stem cell or donor lymphocyte infusion donor (not recorded which). It is not recorded whose cells these are; they may come from a transplant donor. The CDR3 runs from the conserved cysteine through the conserved F or W. The D gene is left open where the match is weak. Size tells how often a clone was seen (once, few, many) or the class of an expanded clone, and some rows leave it out.

d_call,clone_size,j_call,v_call,cdr3_nt,cdr3_aa
-,-,TRBJ2-3,TRBV5-6,TGTGCCAGCAGCACTCTTACTAGGGGCCCTTTGACAGATACGCAGTATTTT,CASSTLTRGPLTDTQYF
TRBD1,few,TRBJ1-1,TRBV6-1,TGTGCCAGCAGTCCCGGGACAGGGGCGGGGAGCACTGAAGCTTTCTTT,CASSPGTGAGSTEAFF
-,few,TRBJ2-7,TRBV3-1,TGTGCCAGCAGCCAAGAGGACAGCGCCTACGAGCAGTACTTC,CASSQEDSAYEQYF
TRBD2,-,TRBJ2-7,TRBV20-1,TGCAGTGCTTCGGGACTAGCGGGAGGAGTGTACGAGCAGTACTTC,CSASGLAGGVYEQYF
-,-,TRBJ2-3,TRBV12-3/TRBV12-4,TGTGCCAGCAGTTTTGGGAAGAACACAGATACGCAGTATTTT,CASSFGKNTDTQYF
-,-,TRBJ1-2,TRBV25-1,TGTGCCAGCAGTGAACTGACATATGGCTACACCTTC,CASSELTYGYTF
-,few,TRBJ2-3,TRBV25-1,TGTGCCAGCAGTGAGCGGGCTCCGCGGGAATTCACAGATACGCAGTATTTT,CASSERAPREFTDTQYF
TRBD2,few,TRBJ2-2,TRBV11-2,TGTGCCAGCAGCTTCCTAGCGGGAGGGCCGTATGGTGGGGAGCTGTTTTTT,CASSFLAGGPYGGELFF
-,-,TRBJ2-1,TRBV12-3/TRBV12-4,TGTGCCAGCACCTCGAGGAGCAATGAGCAGTTCTTC,CASTSRSNEQFF
-,few,TRBJ1-5,TRBV20-1,TGCAGTGCTAGTCAGGGAGGCGAACAGCCCCAGCATTTT,CSASQGGEQPQHF
-,few,TRBJ2-7,TRBV4-3,TGCGCCAGCAGCCAAAATCCCCTAGTCGGCGAGCAGTACTTC,CASSQNPLVGEQYF
-,few,TRBJ1-5,TRBV7-9,TGTGCCAGCAGCGCCCAAGGGCAGCCCCAGCATTTT,CASSAQGQPQHF
-,few,TRBJ1-1,TRBV11-2,TGTGCCAGCAGCTTAGAGGGGGGCTACATGAACACTGAAGCTTTCTTT,CASSLEGGYMNTEAFF
-,-,TRBJ1-1,TRBV29-1,TGCAGCGTTACGGACCCTGCCTTTGGAGCTTTCTTT,CSVTDPAFGAFF
-,-,TRBJ1-2,TRBV6-6,TGTGCCAGCAGTTACGGCAGGGATAATGGCTACACCTTC,CASSYGRDNGYTF
-,few,TRBJ2-1,TRBV7-2,TGTGCCAGCAGCTTAATAGTGGGAGGATTGCCCGGTGGCGGGCAGTTCTTC,CASSLIVGGLPGGGQFF
TRBD1,many,TRBJ2-5,TRBV12-3/TRBV12-4,TGTGCCAGCAGTCCACCGGGACAGGGGGGAGAGACCCAGTACTTC,CASSPPGQGGETQYF
TRBD2,-,TRBJ2-1,TRBV4-1,TGCGCCAGCAGACTTACTAGCGGGACGTTCAATGAGCAGTTCTTC,CASRLTSGTFNEQFF
TRBD1,-,TRBJ1-2,TRBV28,TGTGCCAGCAGCCACGGGGGCCCGGGACAGGGGACCCCTAACTATGGCTACACCTTC,CASSHGGPGQGTPNYGYTF
-,few,TRBJ2-7,TRBV4-1,TGCGCCAGCAGCGGGCTGGGTAACTACGAGCAGTACTTC,CASSGLGNYEQYF
TRBD1,many,TRBJ2-7,TRBV9,TGTGCCAGCAGCGTGGGACAGGGACCCTACGAGCAGTACTTC,CASSVGQGPYEQYF
TRBD1,few,TRBJ1-1,TRBV5-1,TGCGCCAGCAGACCGCGACAGGGGCTAATGAACACTGAAGCTTTCTTT,CASRPRQGLMNTEAFF
-,-,TRBJ2-1,TRBV6-1,TGTGCCAGGTGGGGTTTTAGTTCCTACAATGAGCAGTTCTTC,CARWGFSSYNEQFF
-,-,TRBJ1-5,TRBV20-1,TGCAGTGCTACCGACGGGGCTCGGAGCAATCAGCCCCAGCATTTT,CSATDGARSNQPQHF
TRBD1,-,TRBJ2-5,TRBV6-2/TRBV6-3,TGTGCCAGCAGCGCCCCGGACAGGCTGTCGGAGACCCAGTACTTC,CASSAPDRLSETQYF
TRBD1,-,TRBJ1-5,TRBV20-1,TGCAGTGCTAGAGACGGACAGGGGGCGTATCAGCCCCAGCATTTT,CSARDGQGAYQPQHF
-,-,TRBJ2-7,TRBV3-1,TGTGCCAGCAGCAGATCCGGGAGACTGGACGAGCAGTACTTC,CASSRSGRLDEQYF
TRBD1,-,TRBJ2-7,TRBV19,TGTGCCAGTAGTACTGCTCACCGGACAGGAAACTACGAGCAGTACTTC,CASSTAHRTGNYEQYF
TRBD1,-,TRBJ1-2,TRBV4-1,TGCGCCAGCAGCCAAGATCTGGGGACAGGGAAGGATGGCTACACCTTC,CASSQDLGTGKDGYTF
-,few,TRBJ1-5,TRBV5-1,TGCGCCAGCAGCCCCGGGGGACTTCGCAATCAGCCCCAGCATTTT,CASSPGGLRNQPQHF
TRBD1,few,TRBJ2-7,TRBV6-2/TRBV6-3,TGTGCCAGCAACGCGGGACAGGGTTTCCACGAGCAGTACTTC,CASNAGQGFHEQYF
-,few,TRBJ1-4,TRBV5-1,TGCGCCAGCAGCGTCCTGGGAGCTAATGAAAAACTGTTTTTT,CASSVLGANEKLFF
TRBD2,-,TRBJ2-3,TRBV4-1,TGCGCCAGCAGCCTCCATACCCCCGGGGGGGCCTTTACAGATACGCAGTATTTT,CASSLHTPGGAFTDTQYF
-,few,TRBJ1-4,TRBV11-3,TGTGCCAGCAGCTTAACCGCAGGGGCCCAAAAACTGTTTTTT,CASSLTAGAQKLFF
-,-,TRBJ1-3,TRBV5-1,TGCGCCAGCAGCTCGGACGCTTCTGGAAACACCATATATTTT,CASSSDASGNTIYF
-,few,TRBJ2-5,TRBV20-1,TGCAGTGCTAGAGATCTGCTACTCCAAGAGACCCAGTACTTC,CSARDLLLQETQYF
-,-,TRBJ1-1,TRBV20-1,TGCAGTGCCCCGAGGGCAAGGAACACTGAAGCTTTCTTT,CSAPRARNTEAFF
TRBD2,few,TRBJ2-7,TRBV5-1,TGCGCCAGCACATCCAGCGGGGCCTACGAGCAGTACTTC,CASTSSGAYEQYF
-,-,TRBJ1-4,TRBV6-2/TRBV6-3,TGTGCCAGCAACCGAGGGGTCCCCGGTCCGGCAACTAATGAAAAACTGTTTTTT,CASNRGVPGPATNEKLFF
-,few,TRBJ2-7,TRBV20-1,TGCAGTGCTAGGAATAGCGGAGGCTCCTACGAGCAGTACTTC,CSARNSGGSYEQYF
TRBD2,-,TRBJ2-3,TRBV2,TGTGCCAGCAGTGAAGGACTAGCGGGGCGCACAGATACGCAGTATTTT,CASSEGLAGRTDTQYF
-,few,TRBJ2-3,TRBV6-1,TGTGCCAGCAGCCTAGTGGGGGCTAGCCCTAGCACAGATACGCAGTATTTT,CASSLVGASPSTDTQYF
-,-,TRBJ2-7,TRBV7-9,TGTGCCAGCAGCTTTCTATTACTCCGTGAGGGCGAGCAGTACTTC,CASSFLLLREGEQYF
TRBD1,many,TRBJ1-6,TRBV6-1,TGTGCCAGCAGTCCCCGGACAGGGAGCTCCTATAATTCACCCCTCCACTTT,CASSPRTGSSYNSPLHF
-,few,TRBJ1-4,TRBV5-1,TGCGCCAGCAGCGCTTCGGGCGGGAAGGAAAAACTGTTTTTT,CASSASGGKEKLFF
-,-,TRBJ2-1,TRBV7-7,TGTGCCAGCAGCTTAGACCCGGGACTCAACAATGAGCAGTTCTTC,CASSLDPGLNNEQFF
TRBD2,-,TRBJ2-1,TRBV3-1,TGTGCCAGCAGCCCAGCGGGAGTCATAATTGAGCAGTTCTTC,CASSPAGVIIEQFF
TRBD1,-,TRBJ1-2,TRBV7-8,TGTGCCAGCAGCTTAGCCGGGTTGTGGGACAGGGCTGGCTACACCTTC,CASSLAGLWDRAGYTF
-,-,TRBJ2-1,TRBV24-1,TGTGCCACCAGTGATTCTGACGGAAGCTCCTACAATGAGCAGTTCTTC,CATSDSDGSSYNEQFF
TRBD2,-,TRBJ2-2,TRBV20-1,TGCAGTGCTAGAGGAGCCAGCGGGGGGGACTTGGGGACCGGGGAGCTGTTTTTT,CSARGASGGDLGTGELFF
-,-,TRBJ1-6,TRBV30,TGTGCCTGGAGTGCGGAGAGGGATTCACCCCTCCACTTT,CAWSAERDSPLHF
-,-,TRBJ1-1,TRBV4-1,TGCGCCAGCAGCCAGGCAGGGTGGACTGAAGCTTTCTTT,CASSQAGWTEAFF
-,-,TRBJ2-5,TRBV15,TGTGCCACCAGCAGAGATCTGATACAAGAGACCCAGTACTTC,CATSRDLIQETQYF